A selection of T cell receptor beta chains follows, all from one sample in a study of spatial heterogeneity in lung cancer. MiXCR, run by TCRdb on the 5' RACE reads, gives a single entry per CDR3 protein. The profile covers 9,500 to 10,000 distinct CDR3 sequences, with about 6% appearing a single time and roughly 7.1% taken by the ten largest. The material sequenced was lung tumor tissue, taken at surgery. The receptor set was obtained from a female donor with early-stage non-small cell lung cancer. CDR3s include the opening cysteine and the closing phenylalanine or tryptophan. The D gene is left open where the match is weak. Clone size, where shown, is once, few, many, or a class for clones that have expanded.

clone size: many; D gene: NA; J gene: TRBJ1-5; V gene: TRBV4-1; CDR3 length: 15; CDR3 protein: CASSQLGLSNQPQHF; CDR3 DNA: TGCGCCAGCAGCCAACTAGGTCTTAGCAATCAGCCCCAGCATTTT
clone size: many; D gene: NA; J gene: TRBJ2-2; V gene: TRBV12-3/TRBV12-4; CDR3 length: 16; CDR3 protein: CASTHQGIGRTGELFF; CDR3 DNA: TGTGCCAGCACCCATCAGGGGATCGGGCGCACCGGGGAGCTGTTTTTT
clone size: medium-sized; D gene: TRBD2; J gene: TRBJ2-1; V gene: TRBV27; CDR3 length: 16; CDR3 protein: CASSAPTSGQYNEQFF; CDR3 DNA: TGTGCCAGCAGTGCCCCAACTAGCGGACAGTACAATGAGCAGTTCTTC
clone size: many; D gene: NA; J gene: TRBJ1-2; V gene: TRBV20-1; CDR3 length: 12; CDR3 protein: CSASGQHYGYTF; CDR3 DNA: TGCAGTGCCTCTGGACAGCATTATGGCTACACCTTC
clone size: few; D gene: TRBD1; J gene: TRBJ2-7; V gene: TRBV7-2; CDR3 length: 14; CDR3 protein: CASSSGQGRGEQYF; CDR3 DNA: TGTGCCAGCAGCTCCGGACAGGGAAGGGGCGAGCAGTACTTC
clone size: NA; D gene: NA; J gene: TRBJ2-3; V gene: TRBV2; CDR3 length: 14; CDR3 protein: CASTLGISTDTQYF; CDR3 DNA: TGTGCCAGCACCCTCGGGATTAGCACAGATACGCAGTATTTT
clone size: many; D gene: TRBD1; J gene: TRBJ2-3; V gene: TRBV7-2; CDR3 length: 19; CDR3 protein: CASSLARKRTGGSTDTQYF; CDR3 DNA: TGTGCCAGCAGCTTAGCCCGAAAGAGGACAGGGGGAAGCACAGATACGCAGTATTTT
clone size: NA; D gene: NA; J gene: TRBJ2-6; V gene: TRBV7-2; CDR3 length: 14; CDR3 protein: CASSLSAGANVLTF; CDR3 DNA: TGTGCCAGCAGCTTATCTGCTGGGGCCAACGTCCTGACTTTC
clone size: many; D gene: TRBD1; J gene: TRBJ1-5; V gene: TRBV10-3; CDR3 length: 15; CDR3 protein: CAISESGTGHQPQHF; CDR3 DNA: TGTGCCATCAGTGAGTCCGGGACAGGGCATCAGCCCCAGCATTTT
clone size: few; D gene: NA; J gene: TRBJ2-3; V gene: TRBV12-3/TRBV12-4; CDR3 length: 14; CDR3 protein: CASSASRATDTQYF; CDR3 DNA: TGTGCCAGCAGCGCATCTCGGGCCACAGATACGCAGTATTTT
clone size: medium-sized; D gene: TRBD2; J gene: TRBJ2-1; V gene: TRBV30; CDR3 length: 17; CDR3 protein: CAWSAGKLAGVSNEQFF; CDR3 DNA: TGTGCCTGGAGTGCCGGAAAACTAGCGGGAGTATCGAATGAGCAGTTCTTC
clone size: medium-sized; D gene: NA; J gene: TRBJ1-1; V gene: TRBV5-1; CDR3 length: 13; CDR3 protein: CASSLSPNTEAFF; CDR3 DNA: TGCGCCAGCAGCTTGTCGCCAAACACTGAAGCTTTCTTT
clone size: NA; D gene: NA; J gene: TRBJ1-2; V gene: TRBV20-1; CDR3 length: 8; CDR3 protein: CSANRSAF; CDR3 DNA: TGCAGTGCTAATCGCTCGGCCTTC
clone size: NA; D gene: NA; J gene: TRBJ2-1; V gene: TRBV10-2; CDR3 length: 15; CDR3 protein: CASSENDLGGGEQFF; CDR3 DNA: TGCGCCAGCAGTGAGAACGACTTGGGGGGAGGTGAGCAGTTCTTC
clone size: many; D gene: NA; J gene: TRBJ1-3; V gene: TRBV3-2; CDR3 length: 17; CDR3 protein: CASSQEVGRGTGNTIYF; CDR3 DNA: NA
clone size: many; D gene: TRBD1; J gene: TRBJ1-5; V gene: TRBV25-1; CDR3 length: 17; CDR3 protein: CASSARQGLRRNQPQHF; CDR3 DNA: TGTGCCAGCAGTGCGAGACAGGGGTTAAGGCGCAATCAGCCCCAGCATTTT
clone size: many; D gene: TRBD2; J gene: TRBJ2-2; V gene: TRBV5-1; CDR3 length: 16; CDR3 protein: CASSFSTAGGTGELFF; CDR3 DNA: TGCGCCAGCAGCTTTTCAACAGCGGGGGGAACCGGGGAGCTGTTTTTT
clone size: many; D gene: NA; J gene: TRBJ1-1; V gene: TRBV7-3; CDR3 length: 12; CDR3 protein: CASSSGGPEAFF; CDR3 DNA: TGTGCCAGCAGCTCGGGGGGTCCCGAAGCTTTCTTT
clone size: many; D gene: TRBD2; J gene: TRBJ2-1; V gene: TRBV10-3; CDR3 length: 14; CDR3 protein: CAIRTPGGSDEQFF; CDR3 DNA: TGTGCCATCAGGACCCCGGGAGGGAGCGATGAGCAGTTCTTC
clone size: medium-sized; D gene: TRBD1; J gene: TRBJ2-7; V gene: TRBV20-1; CDR3 length: 14; CDR3 protein: CSADPGQGPYEQYF; CDR3 DNA: TGCAGTGCTGACCCGGGACAGGGACCCTACGAGCAGTACTTC
clone size: many; D gene: TRBD1; J gene: TRBJ1-1; V gene: TRBV7-9; CDR3 length: 14; CDR3 protein: CASSSTTGRTEAFF; CDR3 DNA: TGTGCCAGCAGCTCAACGACAGGGCGGACTGAAGCTTTCTTT
clone size: many; D gene: NA; J gene: TRBJ2-1; V gene: TRBV6-2/TRBV6-3; CDR3 length: 17; CDR3 protein: CASSYLRGLAVYNEQFF; CDR3 DNA: TGTGCCAGCAGTTACCTCCGGGGGCTAGCGGTTTACAATGAGCAGTTCTTC
clone size: few; D gene: NA; J gene: TRBJ2-1; V gene: TRBV11-1; CDR3 length: 13; CDR3 protein: CASSFSRYNEQFF; CDR3 DNA: TGTGCCAGCAGCTTTAGTCGGTACAATGAGCAGTTCTTC
clone size: few; D gene: NA; J gene: TRBJ2-3; V gene: TRBV7-2; CDR3 length: 12; CDR3 protein: CASSLGTDTQYF; CDR3 DNA: TGTGCCAGCAGCCTAGGGACAGATACGCAGTATTTT
clone size: medium-sized; D gene: NA; J gene: TRBJ1-2; V gene: TRBV2; CDR3 length: 12; CDR3 protein: CASKNWSYGYTF; CDR3 DNA: TGTGCCAGCAAGAATTGGTCCTATGGCTACACCTTC
clone size: many; D gene: NA; J gene: TRBJ1-3; V gene: TRBV4-2; CDR3 length: 13; CDR3 protein: CASSQEGGNTIYF; CDR3 DNA: TGTGCCAGCAGCCAAGAGGGTGGAAACACCATATATTTT
clone size: NA; D gene: TRBD1; J gene: TRBJ2-7; V gene: TRBV6-6; CDR3 length: 15; CDR3 protein: CASSYTGQASYEQYF; CDR3 DNA: TGTGCCAGCAGTTACACCGGACAGGCCTCCTACGAGCAGTACTTC
clone size: many; D gene: NA; J gene: TRBJ2-1; V gene: TRBV29-1; CDR3 length: 14; CDR3 protein: CSVVPKTFYNEQFF; CDR3 DNA: TGCAGCGTTGTCCCCAAGACCTTTTACAATGAGCAGTTCTTC
clone size: NA; D gene: NA; J gene: TRBJ1-1; V gene: TRBV29-1; CDR3 length: 8; CDR3 protein: CSVELAFF; CDR3 DNA: TGCAGCGTTGAATTGGCTTTCTTT
clone size: NA; D gene: NA; J gene: TRBJ2-7; V gene: TRBV20-1; CDR3 length: 14; CDR3 protein: CSARDKRNSYEQYF; CDR3 DNA: TGCAGTGCTAGAGACAAGCGGAACTCCTACGAGCAGTACTTC
clone size: many; D gene: TRBD2; J gene: TRBJ2-4; V gene: TRBV11-2; CDR3 length: 19; CDR3 protein: CASSIHGTSGALAKNIQYF; CDR3 DNA: TGTGCCAGCAGCATCCACGGGACTAGCGGAGCCCTAGCCAAAAACATTCAGTACTTC
clone size: medium-sized; D gene: TRBD1; J gene: TRBJ2-3; V gene: TRBV7-3; CDR3 length: 18; CDR3 protein: CASSLRQGAGYGTDTQYF; CDR3 DNA: TGTGCCAGCAGCTTGCGACAGGGGGCTGGATATGGAACAGATACGCAGTATTTT